The 27 T cell receptor beta chains in this list originate from one sample, sequenced in a study of PD-L1 blockade in urothelial cancer. The assay was immunoSEQ multiplex PCR, and TCRdb's table has in-frame clones only and misses some. The data contain 45,000 to 65,000 clones, over 70% of them singletons. Sequenced material: PBMCs, taken around atezolizumab (anti-PD-L1) treatment. These receptors all come from a man aged 35 to 55 with urothelial cancer.

The chain links TRBV6-6 to TRBJ2-7; TRBD1 is a possible D gene (6 bases). The CDR3 consists of 13 residues. Germline V gene lookup returns CDR1 MNHNY and CDR2 SVGAGI (reference sequence). The V and J ends lost 6 bases and 3 bases respectively, with 12 bases between them. The chain's CDR3 is CASRFGQYYEQYF. In nucleotides, the CDR3 is TGTGCCAGCAGATTCGGACAGTACTACGAGCAGTACTTC.

J is TRBJ1-1 and V is TRBV4-2; D is possibly TRBD1 (6 bases). Trimming pared 1 base from V and 5 bases from J, leaving 20 bases between. The CDR3 consists of 17 residues. Germline CDR1 reads LGHNA; CDR2 reads YNFKEQ. This CDR3 reads CASSQGKGDVLNTEAFF. The CDR3 region has the DNA TGTGCCAGCAGCCAAGGAAAGGGGGATGTGCTAAATACTGAAGCTTTCTTT.

CDR3: CATSRGRGEAYGYTF. The CDR3 coding sequence is TGTGCCACCAGCAGAGGGAGAGGGGAGGCGTATGGCTACACCTTC. The rearrangement links TRBV15 to TRBJ1-2; tentatively, D is TRBD1 (5 bases). CDR1 is LNHNV, CDR2 YYDKDF, per germline (reference sequence). With 1 base removed from V and 5 bases from J, the gap between germline ends came to 14 bases. This CDR3 has 15 amino acids.

The V gene is TRBV30, the J gene TRBJ1-1, with D possibly matching TRBD1 (5 bases). The CDR3 is 13 amino acids. Germline lookup yields CDR1 GTSNPN and CDR2 SVGIG (reference sequence). Trimming pared 2 bases from V and 1 base from J, leaving 8 bases between. The CDR3 region has the DNA TGTGCCTGGAGTTGGAGGGGGAACACTGAAGCTTTCTTT. Encoded protein: CAWSWRGNTEAFF.

This CDR3 reads CASSYGGEPQHF. The CDR3 DNA is TGTGCCAGCAGTTACGGGGGGGAGCCCCAGCATTTT. This chain connects TRBV6-6 to TRBJ1-5, with D maybe TRBD1 (5 bases). Germline loops: CDR1 MNHNY, CDR2 SVGAGI (reference sequence). V was clipped by 2 bases and J by 8 bases, with 7 bases between them. CDR3 length: 12 residues.

This rearrangement joins TRBV6-6 to TRBJ2-1; the D gene is possibly TRBD2 (6 bases). Trimming took off 4 bases at V and 4 bases at J, with 14 bases between the two ends. Germline CDR1 MNHNY, CDR2 SVGAGI (reference sequence). CDR3 length: 15 residues. The CDR3 protein is CASSFRDGGYNEQFF. For the CDR3, the DNA is TGTGCCAGCAGTTTCAGGGACGGGGGTTACAATGAGCAGTTCTTC.

The chain employs TRBV7-2 and TRBJ1-2; D is perhaps TRBD1 (5 bases). The CDR3 is 15 residues long. Trimming shortened V by 4 bases and J by 1 base, and 13 bases separated the two germline ends. Germline V gives CDR1 SGHTA, CDR2 FQGNSA. For the CDR3, the DNA is TGTGCCAGCAGCTACGACAGTCACCGTAACTATGGCTACACCTTC. Translated: CASSYDSHRNYGYTF.

This clone was seen a handful of times. The genes are TRBV11-2 and TRBJ2-2; D gene unclear. In germline, CDR1 is SGHAT, CDR2 FQNNGV. Trimming left V 3 bases short and J 0 bases short, with 5 bases between. There are 14 residues in the CDR3. CDR3 protein: CASSFGSNTGELFF. For the CDR3, the DNA is TGTGCCAGCAGCTTCGGGTCGAACACCGGGGAGCTGTTTTTT.

The chain uses TRBV5-1 and TRBJ2-1; 8 bases fit TRBD2. J was trimmed by 0 bases and V by 5 bases; bases with no gene match: 4. The length of the CDR3 is 15 residues. Germline assignment: CDR1 SGHRS and CDR2 YFSETQ. CDR3 nucleotide sequence: TGCGCCAGCAGTTCCGGGACTAGCTCCTACAATGAGCAGTTCTTC. This translates into CASSSGTSSYNEQFF.

V gene TRBV5-1 combines with J gene TRBJ2-3; 9 nucleotides agree with TRBD2. In germline, CDR1 is SGHRS, CDR2 YFSETQ. J gave up 2 bases and V 0 bases, and 4 bases lay outside the gene matches. The length of the CDR3 is 16 residues. The CDR3 sequence is CASSLGSSGTTDTQYF. The CDR3 DNA is TGCGCCAGCAGCTTGGGGTCTAGCGGGACCACAGATACGCAGTATTTT.

This clone is a singleton in its sample. The genes are TRBV11-2 and TRBJ2-3, with D possibly TRBD2 on 6 matching bases. The germline gives CDR1 SGHAT, CDR2 FQNNGV. V gave up 0 bases and J gave up 1 base, with 11 bases separating them. The CDR3 is 16 residues long. The CDR3 loop reads CASSLDESGRTDTQYF. CDR3 coding DNA: TGTGCCAGCAGCTTAGACGAAAGCGGGCGCACAGATACGCAGTATTTT.

This clone was seen more than once but under ten times. At one boundary the junction diverges from the germline segment, which might be a read error. The chain recombines TRBV7-7 with TRBJ2-2; TRBD1 agrees at 11 bases. The CDR3 sequence is 17 residues long. CDR1 and CDR2 (germline): SSHAT, FNYEAQ (reference sequence). CDR3 sequence: CASSPGQGAQNTGELFF. The CDR3 DNA sequence: TGTGCTAGCAGCCCCGGACAGGGGGCGCAGAACACCGGGGAGCTGTTTTTT.

J is TRBJ2-1 and V is TRBV18, with 10 bases that match TRBD2. The germline V gene has CDR1 KGHSH and CDR2 LQKENI. Trimming removed 0 bases from V and 7 bases from J; junction bases left unmatched: 6. The CDR3 is 16 residues long. The CDR3 nucleotides read TGTGCCAGCTCACCACCGGGGCTAGCGGGAGCGAATGAGCAGTTCTTC. It yields the protein CASSPPGLAGANEQFF.

V is TRBV7-2 and J is TRBJ2-3, with 7 bases matching TRBD2. Germline V gene lookup returns CDR1 SGHTA and CDR2 FQGNSA. J was trimmed by 7 bases and V by 11 bases; bases with no gene match: 3. The CDR3 is 10 residues long. CDR3 in amino acids: CAGGTNTQYF. CDR3 sequence (DNA): TGTGCCGGAGGGACTAATACGCAGTATTTT.

V usage is TRBV11-2 and J usage is TRBJ2-1, with D possibly matching TRBD2 (5 bases). Germline values: CDR1 SGHAT, CDR2 FQNNGV. V was pared by 0 bases and J by 11 bases, with 8 bases between. This CDR3 comprises 12 residues. CDR3 residues: CASSLERAKQFF. DNA of the CDR3: TGTGCCAGCAGCTTAGAGCGGGCTAAGCAGTTCTTC.

This clone was observed once. The genes are TRBV28 and TRBJ2-7; maybe TRBD1 (6 bases). Between the trimmed V and J ends, which lost 9 bases and 3 bases, there was a span of 12 bases. The CDR3 totals 12 residues. Germline CDR1 and CDR2: MDHEN and SYDVKM. The CDR3 coding sequence is TGTGCCAGTCGGACAGACCGCTACGAGCAGTACTTC. Its protein is CASRTDRYEQYF. Looking up the rest from reference TRBV28 and TRBJ2-7 gives the full variable domain: DVKVTQSSRYLVKRTGEKVFLECVQDMDHENMFWYRQDPGLGLRLIYFSYDVKMKEKGDIPEGYSVSREKKERFSLILESASTNQTSMYLCASRTDRYEQYFGPGTRLTVT.

The chain is built from TRBV30 and TRBJ2-7; 8 bases map to TRBD2. V was clipped by 2 bases and J by 4 bases; unmatched bases: 4. CDR3 size: 13 residues. Germline CDR1 is GTSNPN and CDR2 is SVGIG (reference sequence). CDR3 residues: CAWSPTGGYEQYF. The CDR3 DNA sequence: TGTGCCTGGAGTCCGACGGGGGGGTACGAGCAGTACTTC.

The V gene is TRBV12-2, the J gene TRBJ1-2; TRBD1 is the table's D call and was not checked against the DNA. TRBV12-2 is a pseudogene segment. This CDR3 is 16 amino acids long. The CDR3 coding sequence is TGTGCAAGTCGCTTAGAGGGCCCGGGACAGGGTGATGGCTACACCTTC. It encodes CASRLEGPGQGDGYTF.

The chain carries TRBV18 and TRBJ1-1; D is possibly TRBD1 (6 bases). This CDR3 spans 13 amino acids. Per the germline V gene, CDR1 is KGHSH and CDR2 is LQKENI. V lost 0 bases and J 8 bases, leaving 10 bases between the germline ends. In DNA, the CDR3 is TGTGCCAGCTCACCACCGGGGGCTACGGAAGCTTTCTTT. This codes for CASSPPGATEAFF.

The V call is TRBV9, the J call TRBJ2-3; D is ambiguous. Germline-derived CDR1 and CDR2 are SGDLS and YYNGEE. The CDR3 covers 15 residues. V lost 5 bases and J 2 bases, leaving 15 bases between the germline ends. The DNA of the CDR3 is TGTGCCAGCAGTGCCACGACTCAACACACAGATACGCAGTATTTT. This encodes CASSATTQHTDTQYF.

The chain links TRBV28 to TRBJ2-6; D might be TRBD1 (5 bases). The CDR3 runs 15 residues. The V end was cut by 7 bases, the J end by 2 bases, with 12 bases between. The germline CDR1 and CDR2 sequences are MDHEN and SYDVKM. The CDR3: CASTSPGPGANVLTF. CDR3 DNA: TGTGCCAGCACCTCCCCAGGGCCTGGGGCCAACGTCCTGACTTTC.

The count of this clone is one. The chain is built from TRBV27 and TRBJ2-5; a weak D match, TRBD2 (5 bases). The CDR3 totals 13 residues. Germline CDR1 and CDR2: MNHEY and SMNVEV (reference sequence). Trimming removed 6 bases from V and 7 bases from J, with 15 bases in between. The CDR3 loop is CASRGSGIGTQYF. CDR3 nucleotides: TGTGCCAGCAGAGGTTCGGGAATCGGGACCCAGTACTTC.

This clone was picked up a small number of times. The chain combines TRBV2 with TRBJ2-7, with D perhaps matching TRBD2 (5 bases). Germline-derived CDR1 and CDR2 are SNHLY and FYNNEI. Trimming left V 8 bases short and J 3 bases short, with 11 bases between. The CDR3 consists of 12 residues. In DNA, the CDR3 is TGTGCCAGCGGATGGAGCGGCTACGAGCAGTACTTC. This sequence encodes CASGWSGYEQYF.

The V gene is TRBV30, the J gene TRBJ1-3; no reliable D call. Trimming removed 1 base from V and 0 bases from J, with 10 bases in between. In germline, CDR1 is GTSNPN, CDR2 SVGIG (reference sequence). CDR3 length: 15 amino acids. The CDR3 DNA reads as TGTGCCTGGAGTGGTTGGAGAGTCTCTGGAAACACCATATATTTT. Translating it yields CAWSGWRVSGNTIYF.

V is TRBV2 and J is TRBJ1-1, with D possibly TRBD1 on 5 matching bases. CDR3 size: 15 residues. The V end lost 7 bases, the J end lost 4 bases, and 19 bases lay between the germline ends. CDR1 and CDR2 (germline): SNHLY, FYNNEI. CDR3 in DNA: TGTGCCAGCACCAAGACGAGGCAGGGCTTCACTGAAGCTTTCTTT. Its protein product is CASTKTRQGFTEAFF.

The V call is TRBV19, the J call TRBJ2-1; 8 bases are a match to TRBD2. Trimming removed 5 bases from V and 6 bases from J; junction bases left unmatched: 12. CDR1 is LNHDA, CDR2 SQIVND, per germline (reference sequence). The CDR3 covers 16 residues. In DNA, the CDR3 is TGTGCCAGTAGTCACCGTCCCGGGACTAGTGTCAATGAGCAGTTCTTC. Translating it yields CASSHRPGTSVNEQFF.

The J gene is TRBJ2-2, the V gene TRBV2, with D perhaps matching TRBD2 (6 bases). CDR1 is SNHLY and CDR2 is FYNNEI in the germline V gene. The CDR3 runs to 14 residues. V lost 8 bases and J 3 bases, leaving 13 bases between the germline ends. The CDR3 region has the DNA TGTGCCAGCGGGGAGGAGGCTTACACCGGGGAGCTGTTTTTT. Its protein is CASGEEAYTGELFF.